Sequencing of this TCR beta chain was carried out in a study of blood T cell repertoires in COVID-19. The wider study: Samples taken during acute and convalescent COVID-19 were collected in the United States, Italy and Spain. The analysed material was cDNA or gDNA that came from T cells, B-cell-depleted T cells, or PBMCs.

CDR3 length: 15 residues. CDR1 and CDR2 (germline): SGHAT, FQNNGV. Trimming left V 5 bases short and J 4 bases short, with 17 bases between. As originally analysed: Amplification of reference gene primers provided the estimated nucleated cell counts. Generated by immunoSEQ multiplex PCR, the TCRdb table keeps only in-frame clones and is missing some. The D gene and trimming were derived from the DNA, and the V and J assignments and clone size from that table. The sample carries approximately 170,000 clones, 83% recorded once. Sequencing was performed on peripheral blood. The rearrangement links TRBV11-2 to TRBJ1-2; D perhaps matches TRBD1 (6 bases). This TCR was sampled from a woman in her 70s who had recovered from COVID-19. The DNA of the CDR3 is TGTGCCAGCAGCCCCGGGGGGGCCGGGGGCTATGGCTACACCTTC. Protein sequence: CASSPGGAGGYGYTF. The variable domain in full, completed from reference TRBV11-2 and TRBJ1-2, reads EAGVAQSPRYKIIEKRQSVAFWCNPISGHATLYWYQQILGQGPKLLIQFQNNGVVDDSQLPKDRFSAERLKGVDSTLKIQPAKLEDSAVYLCASSPGGAGGYGYTFGSGTRLTVV.